A single T cell receptor beta chain is shown here with its context. The length of the CDR3 is 15 residues. In germline, CDR1 is LGHNA, CDR2 YSLEER. V lost 1 base, J lost 8 bases, and 15 bases lay in between. The data are from a study of blood T cell repertoires in COVID-19. Study summary: Donors in the United States, Italy and Spain gave samples during acute or convalescent COVID-19. PBMCs, B-cell-depleted T cells, or T cells provided the cDNA or gDNA that made up the material.

One Seattle source followed patients from active infection through their disease course. Per the study methods: Reference gene primer amplification gave estimated nucleated cell counts. Sequencing was performed with immunoSEQ multiplex PCR; in TCRdb, only in-frame clones are kept and a portion is missing. V, J and clone size are those of that table, while D and trimming were read from the DNA. The sample contains 140,000 to 150,000 clones, approximately 83% of which appear only once. V gene TRBV4-3 combines with J gene TRBJ2-1; tentative D call: TRBD2 (5 bases). Sequencing was performed on peripheral blood. This receptor was obtained from a woman aged 55-70 years with COVID-19, enrolled during active disease. The CDR3 DNA is TGCGCCAGCAGCCAAGTGAGAACGGGCGGGCATGAGCAGTTCTTC. Protein: CASSQVRTGGHEQFF.